This T cell receptor (beta chain) appears in the sequencing data of a study of blood T cell repertoires in COVID-19. The wider study: Sites across the United States, Italy and Spain contributed samples from acute and convalescent COVID-19.

The V gene's germline CDR1 is SGHVS and CDR2 FQNEAQ. There are 13 residues in the CDR3. Trimming pared 0 bases from V and 5 bases from J, leaving 5 bases between. Sequenced by immunoSEQ multiplex PCR; TCRdb stores in-frame clones only, minus some. The sample consists of around 200,000 clones, 80% to 90% of them appearing once. The chain links TRBV7-8 to TRBJ2-1; D is uncertain. The sequencing sample was made of PBMCs or T cells enriched from blood (not recorded which). This clonotype was obtained from a woman aged 40 to 50 with acute COVID-19. The CDR3 bases are TGTGCCAGCAGCTTAGCGAGTAACAATGAGCAGTTCTTC. Its protein is CASSLASNNEQFF.